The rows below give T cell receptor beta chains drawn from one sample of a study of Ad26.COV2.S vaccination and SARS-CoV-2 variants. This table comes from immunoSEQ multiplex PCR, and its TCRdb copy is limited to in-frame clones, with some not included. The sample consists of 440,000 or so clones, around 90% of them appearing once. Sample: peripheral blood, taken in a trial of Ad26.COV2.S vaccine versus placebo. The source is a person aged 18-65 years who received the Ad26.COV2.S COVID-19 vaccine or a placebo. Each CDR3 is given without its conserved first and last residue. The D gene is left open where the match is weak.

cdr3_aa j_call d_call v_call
ASSFVGTGTYEQY TRBJ2-7 TRBD1 TRBV7-8
ASSLRTSGRTVGTQY TRBJ2-3 TRBD2 TRBV11-2
ASSLGGEKLF TRBJ1-4 . TRBV7-6
ASSLAGTSNNNEQF TRBJ2-1 TRBD2 TRBV5-1
ASSLYSNEKLF TRBJ1-4 . TRBV12-3/TRBV12-4
ASSVEWGDTEAF TRBJ1-1 . TRBV9
ASSYWTGNEQF TRBJ2-1 TRBD1 TRBV5-6
ASSEASGSVYEQY TRBJ2-7 TRBD2 TRBV2
AISIYQYGYT TRBJ1-2 . TRBV10-3
ASSGWGLITGELF TRBJ2-2 TRBD2 TRBV7-2
ASSTLGQGRDTQY TRBJ2-3 TRBD1 TRBV7-2
ASSPSTTGKGQPQH TRBJ1-5 . TRBV7-2
ASSVEGLDTQY TRBJ2-3 . TRBV9
ASSLIAGGLTDTQY TRBJ2-3 TRBD2 TRBV11-2
ASSSNNGVETQY TRBJ2-5 . TRBV5-6